This T cell receptor beta chain was sequenced during a study of T cells after yellow fever vaccination. About the research overall: Libraries from low-cell-number fractions were prepared with the SMART-Seq v4 Ultra Low Input RNA kit. Study-level points and caveats: The appearance of a small share of clonotypes in both CD4 and CD8 compartments was observed. Researchers report a weaker secondary response that nonetheless peaked faster, day 5 versus 15.

Germline V gene data show CDR1 as SGHRS and CDR2 as YFSETQ. V dropped 0 bases and J dropped 5 bases, with 6 bases sitting between them. This CDR3 has 13 residues. Template switching by 5'RACE produced TCR cDNA, adding a universal primer site and UMIs. TCRdb independently ran MiXCR on the 5' RACE reads; one entry per CDR3 protein. Here the sample spans 300,000 to 350,000 distinct CDR3 sequences, 3.5% to 4.5% being singletons. Ten or more counts support this clonotype. Its specificity is not known. The TCR sequence derives from a man younger than 35 who received the YFV17D yellow fever vaccine. V and J are TRBV5-1 and TRBJ1-5, with D possibly being TRBD1 (5 bases). The specimen comprised PBMCs, sampled 5 days after the yellow fever booster vaccination. The CDR3 DNA is TGCGCCAGCAGCTTGGTGGGGGATCAGCCCCAGCATTTT. Amino acids: CASSLVGDQPQHF.